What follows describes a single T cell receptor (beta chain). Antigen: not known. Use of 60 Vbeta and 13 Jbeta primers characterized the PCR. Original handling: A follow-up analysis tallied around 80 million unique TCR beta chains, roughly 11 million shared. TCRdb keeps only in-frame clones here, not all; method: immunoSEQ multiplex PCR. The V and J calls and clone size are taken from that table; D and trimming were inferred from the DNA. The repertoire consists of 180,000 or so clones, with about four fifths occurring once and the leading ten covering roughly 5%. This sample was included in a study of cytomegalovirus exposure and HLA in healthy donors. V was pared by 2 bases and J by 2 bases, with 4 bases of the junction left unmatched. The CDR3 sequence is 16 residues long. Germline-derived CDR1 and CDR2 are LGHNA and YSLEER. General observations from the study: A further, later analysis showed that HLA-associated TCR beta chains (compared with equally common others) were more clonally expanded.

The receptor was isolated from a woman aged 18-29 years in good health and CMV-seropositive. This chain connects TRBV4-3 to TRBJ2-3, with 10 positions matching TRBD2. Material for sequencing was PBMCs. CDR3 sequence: CASSQRLAGDTDTQYF. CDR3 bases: TGCGCCAGCAGCCAACGGCTAGCGGGGGACACAGATACGCAGTATTTT.